This T cell receptor beta chain appears in the sequencing data of a study of blood T cells in healthy people across ages. The germline V gene has CDR1 DFQATT and CDR2 SNEGSKA (reference sequence). This CDR3 is built from 15 residues. Trimming shortened V by 0 bases and J by 6 bases, and 16 bases separated the two germline ends. A J-beta primer mix and a sample-barcoded 5' primer were used in a second PCR of about 7 to 12 cycles. One entry per CDR3 protein results from TCRdb running MiXCR on the 5' RACE reads. The table shows about 400,000 distinct CDR3 sequences, with 45% to 65% occurring only once. This clonotype occurred many times.

This receptor was obtained from a man in his 60s in good health. Source material: blood. The chain joins TRBV20-1 to TRBJ2-3; D is possibly TRBD2 (7 bases). The DNA for the CDR3 is TGCAGTGCTAGAGATTGGGGAACGGGGGGCGATACGCAGTATTTT. This translates into CSARDWGTGGDTQYF.